This T cell receptor beta chain originates from a study of Ad26.COV2.S vaccination and SARS-CoV-2 variants. Stated treatment: roughly 20 received Ad26.COV2.S at low or high dose, single or two shots; roughly five received placebo; per-sample allocation not given. All samples were drawn on day 63, counting from the first vaccine or placebo injection. Its platform was an Ad26 vector, and its expressed antigen was Wuhan-strain SARS-CoV-2 spike. The data were produced by immunoSEQ multiplex PCR, yet TCRdb's version contains in-frame clones alone and is incomplete. Of approximately 300,000 clones in the sample, about 85% were seen once. As to this clone: Its antigen is not identified.

Study-level findings and limits: Placebo recipients and vaccine recipients were similar in non-spike TCR breadth. Ad26.COV2.S recipients had broader spike-specific TCRs (P = 0.0014). Spike-specific CD8+ and CD4+ T cell responses reportedly showed substantial breadth after vaccination.

The origin of this receptor is a person between 18 and 65 years old who received the Ad26.COV2.S COVID-19 vaccine or a placebo. The sample was peripheral blood, taken in a trial of Ad26.COV2.S vaccine versus placebo.

CDR3 loop: CSALGLGSYEQYF. For the CDR3, the DNA is TGCAGCGCCCTAGGCCTGGGCAGCTACGAGCAGTACTTC. This chain uses TRBV29-1 with TRBJ2-7; D not certain. The V and J ends lost 7 bases and 3 bases respectively, with 16 bases between them. Germline CDR1 is SQVTM and CDR2 is ANQGSEA. The CDR3 extends over 13 amino acids.